The rows below give T cell receptor beta chains drawn from one sample of a study of T cell responses to AZD1222 COVID-19 vaccine. TCRdb's copy holds only in-frame clones and misses some; the assay was immunoSEQ multiplex PCR. The sample records some 28,000 clones, over 75% being singletons. The sequenced sample was peripheral blood, obtained on day 0 of AZD1222 vaccination. The receptors stem from an adult in good health. Both conserved end residues are part of each CDR3. D genes are given only for firm matches. Rows give clone size only sometimes, using once, few, many, or a class for an expanded clone.

D: -; size: -; J: TRBJ2-3; V: TRBV12-2; CDR3: CASRGCGVAGASTDTQYF; DNA: TGTGCAAGTCGCGGTTGCGGGGTGGCGGGGGCCAGCACAGATACGCAGTATTTT
D: TRBD2; size: once; J: TRBJ2-3; V: TRBV9; CDR3: CASSVVGRAGADTQYF; DNA: TGTGCCAGCAGCGTAGTCGGGAGGGCCGGGGCAGATACGCAGTATTTT
D: -; size: -; J: TRBJ1-2; V: TRBV5-5; CDR3: CASSLVTDYTF; DNA: TGTGCCAGCAGCTTGGTAACAGACTACACCTTC
D: -; size: medium-sized; J: TRBJ2-1; V: TRBV12-3/TRBV12-4; CDR3: CASSFQRPDEQFF; DNA: TGTGCCAGCAGCTTCCAAAGACCCGATGAGCAGTTCTTC
D: -; size: few; J: TRBJ2-5; V: TRBV30; CDR3: CAWTTRGFGAQYF; DNA: TGTGCCTGGACCACTAGGGGGTTCGGTGCCCAGTACTTC
D: -; size: few; J: TRBJ1-2; V: TRBV6-5; CDR3: CASSYRSTYNYGYTF; DNA: TGTGCCAGCAGTTACAGGTCTACTTATAACTATGGCTACACCTTC
D: -; size: -; J: TRBJ2-1; V: TRBV7-9; CDR3: CASSLAHGTSYNEQFF; DNA: TGTGCCAGCAGCTTAGCCCATGGGACTTCTTACAATGAGCAGTTCTTC
D: -; size: -; J: TRBJ2-5; V: TRBV9; CDR3: CASSVAENWETQYF; DNA: TGTGCCAGCAGCGTAGCGGAGAACTGGGAGACCCAGTACTTC
D: TRBD1; size: -; J: TRBJ1-2; V: TRBV19; CDR3: CASSNTGGQNYGYTF; DNA: TGTGCCAGTAGTAATACAGGGGGCCAAAACTATGGCTACACCTTC
D: -; size: -; J: TRBJ2-5; V: TRBV18; CDR3: CASSPTAGETQYF; DNA: TGTGCCAGCTCACCAACAGCAGGGGAGACCCAGTACTTC
D: TRBD2; size: -; J: TRBJ2-3; V: TRBV7-6; CDR3: CASSLGLAGGITQYF; DNA: TGTGCCAGCAGCTTAGGACTAGCGGGAGGGATTACGCAGTATTTT
D: -; size: -; J: TRBJ2-5; V: TRBV7-2; CDR3: CASSLGALQETQYF; DNA: TGTGCCAGCAGCTTAGGGGCACTCCAAGAGACCCAGTACTTC
D: TRBD1; size: -; J: TRBJ1-6; V: TRBV27; CDR3: CASSLGLGTGGKAPLHF; DNA: TGTGCCAGCAGTTTAGGTCTCGGGACAGGGGGGAAGGCACCCCTCCACTTT
D: -; size: -; J: TRBJ1-2; V: TRBV10-3; CDR3: CASYKGDPMGYTF; DNA: TGTGCCAGTTATAAAGGAGATCCTATGGGCTACACCTTC
D: -; size: -; J: TRBJ2-3; V: TRBV6-2/TRBV6-3; CDR3: CASSYVGRGNTDTQYF; DNA: TGTGCCAGCAGTTACGTAGGTCGGGGGAACACAGATACGCAGTATTTT
D: -; size: -; J: TRBJ1-2; V: TRBV6-5; CDR3: CASSDEGPRIYTF; DNA: TGTGCCAGCAGCGATGAGGGCCCCAGGATCTACACCTTC
D: -; size: -; J: TRBJ1-2; V: TRBV7-9; CDR3: CASSFSGGYGYTF; DNA: TGTGCCAGCAGCTTTTCGGGGGGCTATGGCTACACCTTC
D: TRBD2; size: -; J: TRBJ2-5; V: TRBV5-3; CDR3: CARSKAVGGRDQETQYF; DNA: TGTGCCAGAAGCAAGGCGGTAGGCGGGAGGGATCAAGAGACCCAGTACTTC
D: TRBD1; size: -; J: TRBJ1-2; V: TRBV11-2; CDR3: CASSQGQGVEYGYTF; DNA: TGTGCCAGCAGCCAAGGACAGGGGGTAGAATATGGCTACACCTTC
D: TRBD1; size: -; J: TRBJ1-1; V: TRBV12-3/TRBV12-4; CDR3: CASSKPGQKKAFF; DNA: TGTGCCAGCAGCAAACCGGGACAGAAAAAAGCTTTCTTT
D: -; size: -; J: TRBJ1-5; V: TRBV24-1; CDR3: CATAMGGWNQPQHF; DNA: TGTGCCACCGCCATGGGGGGTTGGAATCAGCCCCAGCATTTT
D: TRBD1; size: -; J: TRBJ2-5; V: TRBV19; CDR3: CASSSGTGGFETQYF; DNA: TGTGCCAGTAGTTCCGGGACAGGGGGGTTTGAGACCCAGTACTTC
D: TRBD2; size: -; J: TRBJ2-5; V: TRBV24-1; CDR3: CATSDSLLAGTETQYF; DNA: TGTGCCACCAGTGATTCTTTACTAGCGGGAACGGAGACCCAGTACTTC
D: -; size: -; J: TRBJ2-1; V: TRBV11-2; CDR3: CASSLGTSSEQFF; DNA: TGTGCCAGCAGCTTAGGAACTAGCAGTGAGCAGTTCTTC
D: TRBD2; size: -; J: TRBJ2-1; V: TRBV7-3; CDR3: CASRSSGSSYNEQFF; DNA: TGTGCCAGCAGGTCCAGCGGGAGCTCCTACAATGAGCAGTTCTTC
D: -; size: -; J: TRBJ2-1; V: TRBV24-1; CDR3: CATSDFIGPGNEQFF; DNA: TGTGCCACCAGTGATTTTATAGGGCCCGGGAATGAGCAGTTCTTC
D: TRBD1; size: -; J: TRBJ1-1; V: TRBV12-3/TRBV12-4; CDR3: CASRFRDREAFF; DNA: TGTGCCAGCAGGTTTAGGGACAGGGAAGCTTTCTTT
D: TRBD2; size: -; J: TRBJ2-1; V: TRBV7-3; CDR3: CASSLVAGGGNEQFF; DNA: TGTGCCAGCAGCTTAGTAGCGGGAGGAGGGAATGAGCAGTTCTTC
D: TRBD2; size: few; J: TRBJ2-7; V: TRBV4-2; CDR3: CASSPALAGDYEQYF; DNA: TGTGCCAGCAGCCCAGCACTAGCGGGGGACTACGAGCAGTACTTC
D: -; size: -; J: TRBJ1-4; V: TRBV7-9; CDR3: CASSLHGQGREKLFF; DNA: TGTGCCAGCAGCTTACATGGCCAGGGGCGTGAAAAACTGTTTTTT
D: -; size: -; J: TRBJ1-5; V: TRBV6-5; CDR3: CASSYSGHINQPQHF; DNA: TGTGCCAGCAGTTACTCTGGACACATAAATCAGCCCCAGCATTTT
D: -; size: -; J: TRBJ1-2; V: TRBV19; CDR3: CASRRGTENYGYTF; DNA: TGTGCCAGTAGGCGGGGCACCGAGAACTATGGCTACACCTTC
D: -; size: -; J: TRBJ2-2; V: TRBV6-4; CDR3: CASSVKQGPGELFF; DNA: TGTGCCAGCAGTGTAAAGCAGGGCCCCGGGGAGCTGTTTTTT
D: -; size: once; J: TRBJ1-5; V: TRBV30; CDR3: CAWSWDSNQPQHF; DNA: TGTGCCTGGAGTTGGGACAGCAATCAGCCCCAGCATTTT
D: -; size: -; J: TRBJ2-7; V: TRBV29-1; CDR3: CSVSKRGDEQYF; DNA: TGCAGCGTTAGCAAAAGGGGTGACGAGCAGTACTTC
D: -; size: -; J: TRBJ2-3; V: TRBV6-2/TRBV6-3; CDR3: CASSYRDQMTDTQYF; DNA: TGTGCCAGCAGTTACCGCGATCAGATGACAGATACGCAGTATTTT
D: TRBD1; size: -; J: TRBJ2-3; V: TRBV5-4; CDR3: CASSQQGATDTQYF; DNA: TGTGCCAGCAGCCAGCAGGGGGCCACAGATACGCAGTATTTT
D: TRBD2; size: -; J: TRBJ2-1; V: TRBV4-3; CDR3: CASSMGGFNEQFF; DNA: TGCGCCAGCAGTATGGGGGGGTTTAATGAGCAGTTCTTC
D: TRBD2; size: -; J: TRBJ2-1; V: TRBV15; CDR3: CATSRSLAGGSYNEQFF; DNA: TGTGCCACCAGCAGATCTCTAGCGGGCGGCTCCTACAATGAGCAGTTCTTC
D: -; size: -; J: TRBJ1-6; V: TRBV5-6; CDR3: CASSYGAAGENSPLHF; DNA: TGTGCCAGCAGCTATGGGGCGGCAGGAGAGAATTCACCCCTCCACTTT
D: TRBD2; size: -; J: TRBJ2-1; V: TRBV7-2; CDR3: CASSLVSTSGGWQFF; DNA: TGTGCCAGCAGCTTAGTTTCCACTAGCGGGGGGTGGCAGTTCTTC
D: -; size: few; J: TRBJ1-4; V: TRBV7-8; CDR3: CASSRRTVGEKLFF; DNA: TGTGCCAGCAGCCGAAGGACAGTCGGGGAAAAACTGTTTTTT
D: -; size: -; J: TRBJ1-5; V: TRBV18; CDR3: CASSTDLTGNQPQHF; DNA: TGTGCCAGCTCTACTGACCTTACGGGCAATCAGCCCCAGCATTTT
D: -; size: -; J: TRBJ1-3; V: TRBV30; CDR3: CAWSPGNTIYF; DNA: TGTGCCTGGAGTCCTGGAAACACCATATATTTT
D: -; size: -; J: TRBJ1-1; V: TRBV27; CDR3: CASSLQANTEAFF; DNA: TGTGCCAGCAGTTTACAGGCAAACACTGAAGCTTTCTTT
D: -; size: -; J: TRBJ1-1; V: TRBV6-2/TRBV6-3; CDR3: CASSYYGGGTEAFF; DNA: TGTGCCAGCAGTTACTATGGGGGAGGCACTGAAGCTTTCTTT
D: -; size: -; J: TRBJ1-4; V: TRBV5-1; CDR3: CASSGRVGEKLFF; DNA: TGCGCCAGCAGTGGCAGGGTAGGGGAAAAACTGTTTTTT